A selection of T cell receptor beta chains follows, all from one sample in a study of T cell responses to AZD1222 COVID-19 vaccine. The table came from immunoSEQ multiplex PCR; TCRdb's copy has only in-frame clones and leaves some out. The sample has over 120,000 clones, about 93% seen once. The sequencing used peripheral blood, collected on day 0 of AZD1222 vaccination. The receptors derive from an adult in good health. The CDR3 runs from the conserved cysteine through the conserved F or W.

j_call: TRBJ1-5
v_call: TRBV28
cdr3_aa: CASSLRGYGNQPQHF

j_call: TRBJ1-1
v_call: TRBV6-5
cdr3_aa: CASRADVMNTEAFF

j_call: TRBJ1-6
v_call: TRBV5-1
cdr3_aa: CASSLGVNAYNSPLHF

j_call: TRBJ1-1
v_call: TRBV6-1
cdr3_aa: CASSEASGEGSEAFF

j_call: TRBJ2-1
v_call: TRBV7-2
cdr3_aa: CASSLGLAGVGSNEQFF

j_call: TRBJ1-1
v_call: TRBV5-6
cdr3_aa: CASSLALKVPEAFF

j_call: TRBJ2-5
v_call: TRBV25-1
cdr3_aa: CASSDLYQETQYF

j_call: TRBJ1-5
v_call: TRBV6-1
cdr3_aa: CASSESGGENQPQHF

j_call: TRBJ2-7
v_call: TRBV6-5
cdr3_aa: CASSFSRGPVYEQYF

j_call: TRBJ1-2
v_call: TRBV13
cdr3_aa: CASSLETRQNYGYTF

j_call: TRBJ2-7
v_call: TRBV7-2
cdr3_aa: CASSLGRFYEQYF

j_call: TRBJ1-4
v_call: TRBV12-3/TRBV12-4
cdr3_aa: CASSFGDREKLFF

j_call: TRBJ1-6
v_call: TRBV6-1
cdr3_aa: CASSTWTGDSPLHF

j_call: TRBJ2-1
v_call: TRBV24-1
cdr3_aa: CATSDGGTSGRAGVYNEQFF

j_call: TRBJ2-1
v_call: TRBV3-1/TRBV3-2
cdr3_aa: CASSQDATGISNEQFF

j_call: TRBJ1-1
v_call: TRBV4-1
cdr3_aa: CASSQDLQPTEAFF

j_call: TRBJ2-7
v_call: TRBV27
cdr3_aa: CASRARDRGRLNYGEQYF

j_call: TRBJ1-1
v_call: TRBV19
cdr3_aa: CASSYAARNTEAFF

j_call: TRBJ1-6
v_call: TRBV4-1
cdr3_aa: CASSQLDRGHYSPLHF